Detailed here is one T cell receptor (beta chain). Its antigen remains unknown. Trimming took 0 bases from V and 4 from J, leaving 12 bases between them. The CDR3 is made up of 15 amino acids. Looked up from germline, CDR1 is MNHEY and CDR2 is SVGEGT. The data belong to a study of T cell responses to AZD1222 COVID-19 vaccine. Study as a whole: Second-dose schedules of about 4 or about 12 weeks were combined. Overall study results and limits: Baseline serostatus was positive in only six AZD1222 recipients. Epitopes outside B.1.351 and B.1.1.7 mutated regions reportedly drew nearly half of spike TCRs.

Assay: immunoSEQ multiplex PCR; the TCRdb copy retains only in-frame clones and omits some. The sample has 97,000 or so clones, roughly 90% seen once. Specimen: peripheral blood, collected on day 0 of AZD1222 vaccination. This chain joins TRBV6-2 or TRBV6-3 and TRBJ1-1; possible D gene TRBD1, 5 bases. The source is an adult in good health. CDR3 loop: CASSYSYAGGTEAFF. The CDR3 DNA reads as TGTGCCAGCAGTTACTCTTATGCGGGGGGCACTGAAGCTTTCTTT.